Shown below are 4 T cell receptor beta chains from a single sample sequenced in a study of blood T cell repertoires in COVID-19. Libraries were prepared by immunoSEQ multiplex PCR; TCRdb keeps only in-frame clonotypes and omits some of them. This sample has 300,000 to 400,000 clones, with roughly 90% found just once. The sample was peripheral blood. Source of these receptors: a man aged 25 to 45 with COVID-19, enrolled during active disease.

The CDR3 loop is CASSPPPGGETQYF. DNA of the CDR3: TGTGCCAGCAGCCCCCCCCCGGGAGGGGAGACCCAGTACTTC. This chain joins TRBV7-2 and TRBJ2-5; TRBD2 agrees at 8 bases. The J segment lost 5 bases and the V segment lost 5 bases, leaving 7 bases of the junction unmatched. The CDR3 runs to 14 residues. Germline V gene sequence: CDR1 SGHTA, CDR2 FQGNSA.

This clone was detected only once. The chain links TRBV24-1 to TRBJ2-7; 7 nucleotides align to TRBD2. The CDR3 covers 15 residues. Germline loops: CDR1 KGHDR, CDR2 SFDVKD. V shed 2 bases, J shed 2 bases, and the junction held 5 bases outside the gene matches. The CDR3 DNA reads TGTGCCACCAGTGATTCTAGCGGATTTACCTACGAGCAGTACTTC. Protein: CATSDSSGFTYEQYF.

This clone came up a few times. The chain carries TRBV19 and TRBJ2-7; 8 bases line up with TRBD2. The CDR3 is 15 amino acids. Germline CDR1 LNHDA, CDR2 SQIVND (reference sequence). V lost 3 bases, J lost 3 bases, and 7 bases stayed unmatched. The CDR3: CASSIQAGGHYEQYF. In DNA, the CDR3 is TGTGCCAGTAGTATCCAGGCGGGAGGTCACTACGAGCAGTACTTC.

V usage is TRBV4-1 and J usage is TRBJ2-7; D is possibly TRBD1 (6 bases). Germline assignment: CDR1 MGHRA and CDR2 YSYEKL. The CDR3 is 16 residues long. With 1 base removed from V and 2 bases from J, the gap between germline ends came to 15 bases. The CDR3 sequence is CASSQAHRVKTYEQYF. The CDR3 DNA reads TGCGCCAGCAGCCAAGCACACAGGGTTAAAACCTACGAGCAGTACTTC.